The source of this T cell receptor beta chain is a study of T cells in Graves' hyperthyroidism and ophthalmopathy. Study-level points and caveats: Separation of ophthalmopathy from stable hyperthyroidism was achieved by a 13 V-J model.

Germline CDR1 reads MDHEN; CDR2 reads SYDVKM. Trimming cost V 6 bases and J 8 bases; bases outside gene matches: 5. The CDR3 extends over 14 amino acids. Individuals with ophthalmopathy presented a Clinical Activity Score of at least 3, a NOSPECS grade of at least 4 and a duration under 3 months. This clonotype was detected ten times or more. What it binds is not known. RNA transcripts provided the source from which TCR beta CDR3 regions were amplified. First-round RT-PCR of the TCR CDR3 relied on the HTBI primer set. TCRdb reanalysed the multiplex PCR reads using MiXCR and keeps one entry per CDR3 protein. The sample consists of under 350,000 distinct CDR3 sequences, about 18% of them appearing once.

Source material: blood. This chain joins TRBV28 and TRBJ1-6, with 9 bases matching TRBD1. This sequence originates from a woman aged 55 to 70 with Graves' ophthalmopathy. CDR3: CASRQGQGDSPLHF. In DNA form, the CDR3 reads TGTGCCAGCAGGCAGGGACAGGGAGATTCACCCCTCCACTTT.